One sample yielded the 21 T cell receptor beta chains listed below, sequenced in a study of metastatic and nonmetastatic thyroid tumors. No treatment had been given to any patient before thyroid surgery. Using MiXCR, TCRdb reanalyzed the PCR reads. This sample carries 35,000 to 40,000 clones, about 26% of them seen once, and the ten largest clones take approximately 11%. Sequencing was carried out using blood. Receptor source: a male donor with papillary thyroid cancer or a benign thyroid nodule (not recorded which). Some clones in this sample may be carry-over from other donors' samples.

The chain recombines TRBV20-1 with TRBJ2-1; no clear D gene. CDR3 length: 11 amino acids. Germline-derived CDR1 and CDR2 are DFQATT and SNEGSKA (reference sequence). The V end was cut by 7 bases, the J end by 10 bases, with 14 bases between. DNA for the CDR3: TGCAGTGGGGAAGGGTCACAGGAGCAGTTCTTC. This translates into CSGEGSQEQFF.

This clone was seen at least ten times. J is TRBJ2-3 and V is TRBV7-6; D might be TRBD2 (6 bases). V gave up 1 base and J gave up 6 bases, with 14 bases separating them. Germline lookup yields CDR1 SGHVS and CDR2 FNYEAQ. The CDR3 covers 15 residues. The CDR3 DNA sequence: TGTGCCAGCAGCTTAGATGCGCGGGAATCCGATACGCAGTATTTT. Residues: CASSLDARESDTQYF.

The sample holds many counts of this clone. V gene TRBV7-2 combines with J gene TRBJ2-7; 7 nucleotides agree with TRBD2. Germline lookup yields CDR1 SGHTA and CDR2 FQGNSA. The CDR3 spans 15 residues. J gave up 4 bases and V 2 bases, and 8 bases lay outside the gene matches. CDR3: CASSLPGREGYEQYF. The CDR3 DNA follows: TGTGCCAGCAGCTTACCAGGCAGGGAGGGATACGAGCAGTACTTC.

This clone is medium-sized in the sample. The rearrangement uses TRBV11-2 and TRBJ1-6; D call uncertain. The germline V and J ends were trimmed by 1 base and 9 bases, with 13 bases remaining between them. Germline values: CDR1 SGHAT, CDR2 FQNNGV. The CDR3 covers 15 residues. CDR3 coding DNA: TGTGCCAGCAGCTTAGTCGAGGGAGGGAGTTCACCCCTCCACTTT. It translates to CASSLVEGGSSPLHF.

The rearrangement joins TRBV18 to TRBJ1-6; D unresolved. This CDR3 contains 14 residues. V gave up 2 bases and J gave up 6 bases, with 8 bases separating them. The germline CDR1 and CDR2 sequences are KGHSH and LQKENI. CDR3 sequence: CASSPGRTNSPLHF. CDR3 DNA: TGTGCCAGCTCACCAGGGCGGACTAATTCACCCCTCCACTTT.

This clone has more than one count but fewer than ten. The genes are TRBV6-1 and TRBJ2-7, with 8 bases aligning to TRBD2. V was pared by 11 bases and J by 4 bases, with 19 bases of the junction left unmatched. CDR1 and CDR2 from the germline V gene are MNHNS and SASEGT. CDR3 length equals 16 residues. This chain's CDR3 is CACNRNRVGRAYEQYF. The CDR3 nucleotides read TGTGCCTGCAACCGGAACAGGGTCGGGAGGGCTTACGAGCAGTACTTC.

V is TRBV6-1 and J is TRBJ2-7, with a possible D match to TRBD2 (6 bases). This CDR3 region has 15 residues. Germline V CDR1 and CDR2: MNHNS, SASEGT. Trimming shortened V by 5 bases and J by 0 bases, and 14 bases separated the two germline ends. The chain's CDR3 is CASSRSGTSSYEQYF. Here the CDR3 DNA reads TGTGCCAGCAGTCGTAGCGGTACGAGCTCCTACGAGCAGTACTTC.

A note on this clone: The junction differs from germline at one of its ends, possibly a read error. CDR3 bases: TGTGCCAGCGGTGATGCGCTCTACACTGAAGCTTTCTTT. Translated: CASGDALYTEAFF. The V call is TRBV6-1, the J call TRBJ1-1, with no clear D. Per the germline V gene, CDR1 is MNHNS and CDR2 is SASEGT. This CDR3 region has 13 residues.

The chain has TRBV6-2 or TRBV6-3 and TRBJ2-5, with 9 bases fitting TRBD1. The length of the CDR3 is 15 residues. CDR1 and CDR2 (germline): MNHEY, SVGEGT. V lost 0 bases and J lost 1; bases outside the gene matches: 0. The CDR3 loop is CASSYSTGGQETQYF. The CDR3 DNA is TGTGCCAGCAGTTACTCGACAGGGGGCCAAGAGACCCAGTACTTC.

The chain carries TRBV20-1 and TRBJ1-2; D is perhaps TRBD1 (5 bases). The CDR3 contains 15 residues. Germline V gene lookup returns CDR1 DFQATT and CDR2 SNEGSKA (reference sequence). Deletions cut 3 bases from V and 4 bases from J, with 18 bases between. The CDR3 DNA follows: TGCAGTGCTAGCCTCGCCAGGGTAGTAGGCTATGGCTACACCTTC. Translated, it gives CSASLARVVGYGYTF.

This clone has a handful of counts. The rearrangement uses TRBV7-2 and TRBJ2-7; D call uncertain. In germline, CDR1 is SGHTA, CDR2 FQGNSA. CDR3 length equals 13 residues. V was pared by 1 base and J by 2 bases, with 6 bases between. CDR3 nucleotides: TGTGCCAGCAGCTTAGACAGCGCCTACGAGCAGTACTTC. This translates into CASSLDSAYEQYF.

Ten or more counts support this clone. This chain connects TRBV19 to TRBJ2-7; D gene ambiguous. Looked up from germline, CDR1 is LNHDA and CDR2 is SQIVND (reference sequence). The CDR3 has 14 residues. Deletions cut 1 base from V and 1 base from J, with 8 bases between. Here the CDR3 DNA reads TGTGCCAGTAGTATAGCGCACCCTTCCTACGAGCAGTACTTC. Translation: CASSIAHPSYEQYF.

This clone occurred many times. This chain links TRBV7-6 with TRBJ2-1, with a tentative D call TRBD1 (5 bases). Trimming removed 5 bases from V and 3 bases from J, with 17 bases in between. Germline CDR1 and CDR2: SGHVS and FNYEAQ. This CDR3 is 16 amino acids long. As DNA, the CDR3 is TGTGCCAGCAGCCTGCAACCAGGGATGGGCTACAATGAGCAGTTCTTC. Translation: CASSLQPGMGYNEQFF.

Within the sample, this clone is medium-sized. The chain couples TRBV6-1 to TRBJ2-1, with TRBD1 as a possible D gene (5 bases). The CDR3 consists of 15 residues. Trimming took 0 bases from V and 11 from J, leaving 17 bases between them. CDR1 is MNHNS and CDR2 is SASEGT in the germline V gene. The CDR3 sequence is CASSEALLGQGKQFF. The CDR3 DNA sequence: TGTGCCAGCAGTGAAGCGCTTCTAGGTCAGGGAAAGCAGTTCTTC.

The rearrangement joins TRBV5-1 to TRBJ2-5, with 15 positions matching TRBD2. Germline V CDR1 and CDR2: SGHRS, YFSETQ. CDR3 size: 18 residues. J gave up 4 bases and V 4 bases, and 11 bases lay outside the gene matches. CDR3 protein: CASSVWTSGRAGGETQYF. CDR3 DNA sequence: TGCGCCAGCAGCGTATGGACTAGCGGGAGGGCCGGTGGAGAGACCCAGTACTTC.

This clone is deemed medium-sized. The V call is TRBV9, the J call TRBJ2-1, with a possible D match to TRBD2 (5 bases). The V gene lost 0 bases and the J gene lost 4 bases, with 14 bases spanning the gap. The germline V gene encodes CDR1 SGDLS and CDR2 YYNGEE. This CDR3 is 16 amino acids long. The CDR3 sequence: CASSVDSSGQYNEQFF. The CDR3 region has the DNA TGTGCCAGCAGCGTAGACTCAAGCGGCCAATACAATGAGCAGTTCTTC.

In regard to this clone: One end of the junction is discordant with germline, which a read error may explain. The chain joins TRBV12-3 or TRBV12-4 to TRBJ2-1; TRBD2 matches at 10 bases. The CDR3 covers 12 residues. In DNA, the CDR3 is TGTGCCAGCAGCCTTACTAGCGGGGCGAGACTCTTC. Amino acid sequence: CASSLTSGARLF.

This clone has at least ten counts. V and J are TRBV19 and TRBJ2-7; 12 bases align to TRBD1. CDR3 size: 16 residues. From germline, CDR1 is LNHDA and CDR2 SQIVND (reference sequence). V trimming: 3 bases; J trimming: 7 bases; junction bases outside the gene matches: 10. The CDR3 here is CASSMTPGQGAGEQYF. In nucleotides, the CDR3 is TGTGCCAGTAGTATGACACCGGGACAGGGGGCAGGGGAGCAGTACTTC.

The chain links TRBV11-2 to TRBJ1-5; 12 bases map to TRBD1. Looked up from germline, CDR1 is SGHAT and CDR2 is FQNNGV. CDR3 length equals 16 residues. V was clipped by 1 base and J by 6 bases; unmatched bases: 4. The CDR3 here is CASSLGDRGLGQPQHF. The CDR3 coding sequence is TGTGCCAGCAGCTTAGGGGACAGGGGGCTTGGTCAGCCCCAGCATTTT.

This clone was seen a single time. The rearrangement uses TRBV4-1 and TRBJ2-3; TRBD1 aligns across 9 bases. CDR3 length: 16 amino acids. The V gene's germline CDR1 is MGHRA and CDR2 YSYEKL. V shed 4 bases, J shed 5 bases, and the junction held 10 bases outside the gene matches. For the CDR3, the DNA is TGCGCCAGCAGCCGCCAAGGAAAGGACAGGGGAGATACGCAGTATTTT. This encodes CASSRQGKDRGDTQYF.

This clone came up once. V is TRBV20-1 and J is TRBJ1-6, with 7 positions matching TRBD1. Germline assignment: CDR1 DFQATT and CDR2 SNEGSKA (reference sequence). The V and J ends lost 3 bases and 10 bases, in that order; junction bases with no gene match: 18. The CDR3 extends over 17 amino acids. The CDR3 loop reads CSASRGTALWGGSPLHF. CDR3 DNA sequence: TGCAGTGCTAGTAGAGGGACAGCGCTTTGGGGTGGATCACCCCTCCACTTT.